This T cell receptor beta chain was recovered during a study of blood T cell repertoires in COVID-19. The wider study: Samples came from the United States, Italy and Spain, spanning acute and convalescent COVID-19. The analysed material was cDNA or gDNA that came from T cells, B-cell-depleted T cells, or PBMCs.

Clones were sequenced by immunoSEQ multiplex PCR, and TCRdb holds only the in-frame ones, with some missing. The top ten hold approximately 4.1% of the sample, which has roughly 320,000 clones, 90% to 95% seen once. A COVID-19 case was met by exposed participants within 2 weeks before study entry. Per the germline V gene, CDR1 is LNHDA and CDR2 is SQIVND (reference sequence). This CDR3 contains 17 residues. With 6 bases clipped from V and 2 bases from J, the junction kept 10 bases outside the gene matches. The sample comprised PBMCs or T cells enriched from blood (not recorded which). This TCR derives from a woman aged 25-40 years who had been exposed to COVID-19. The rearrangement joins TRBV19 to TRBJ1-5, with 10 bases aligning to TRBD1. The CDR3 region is CASSPQTGGRRNQPQHF. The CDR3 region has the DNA TGTGCCAGTAGCCCGCAGACAGGGGGCCGGCGCAATCAGCCCCAGCATTTT.